Presented here are 28 T cell receptor beta chains from one specimen sequenced in a study of T-cell memory formation after mild COVID-19. TCRdb reanalysed the 5' RACE reads using MiXCR and keeps one entry per CDR3 protein. The data contain about 350,000 distinct CDR3 sequences, roughly an eighth of them singletons. Sequenced material: PBMCs or a T cell subset sorted from them (not recorded which). The origin of the receptors is a young man who had mild COVID-19 (a few samples of this study predate the infection). Cell type and time point are not known.

Only a few counts were recorded for this clonotype. J is TRBJ2-1 and V is TRBV3-1, with TRBD2 matching over 9 bases. Trimming removed 0 bases from V and 5 bases from J; junction bases left unmatched: 14. Germline lookup yields CDR1 LGHDT and CDR2 YNNKEL (reference sequence). The CDR3 sequence is 19 residues long. CDR3 protein: CASSQDGAGGTKRDNEQFF. CDR3 DNA: TGTGCCAGCAGCCAAGATGGAGCGGGGGGCACGAAACGAGACAATGAGCAGTTCTTC.

This clonotype was recorded a few times. The V gene is TRBV2, the J gene TRBJ2-1; 14 nucleotides agree with TRBD2. After removal of 6 bases from V and 8 bases from J, the junction contained 12 bases not matched to a gene. This CDR3 comprises 17 residues. Germline-derived CDR1 and CDR2 are SNHLY and FYNNEI. Here the CDR3 reads CASSTGLAGDQWDEQFF. CDR3 DNA: TGTGCCAGCAGCACGGGACTAGCGGGGGACCAGTGGGATGAGCAGTTCTTC. The whole variable domain, remainder taken from reference TRBV2 and TRBJ2-1, is EPEVTQTPSHQVTQMGQEVILRCVPISNHLYFYWYRQILGQKVEFLVSFYNNEISEKSEIFDDQFSVERPDGSNFTLKIRSTKLEDSAMYFCASSTGLAGDQWDEQFFGPGTRLTVL.

This clonotype turned up a few times. The chain recombines TRBV12-3 or TRBV12-4 with TRBJ2-7, with D tentatively TRBD1 (5 bases). V lost 3 bases, J lost 3 bases, and 9 bases lay in between. The CDR3 contains 13 residues. The chain's CDR3 is CASSFRQSYEQYF. The CDR3, as DNA: TGTGCCAGCAGTTTCAGACAGAGCTACGAGCAGTACTTC.

The V gene is TRBV6-2 or TRBV6-3, the J gene TRBJ1-5; D is uncertain. The germline V gene encodes CDR1 MNHEY and CDR2 SVGEGT. This CDR3 is built from 15 residues. Trimming removed 5 bases at V and 2 bases at J, with 13 bases between. As DNA, the CDR3 is TGTGCCAGCAGTCCCGGCTGGGCGGGCAATCAGCCCCAGCATTTT. Amino acids: CASSPGWAGNQPQHF.

A few counts support this clonotype. The rearrangement joins TRBV6-6 to TRBJ2-4; 8 nucleotides line up with TRBD2. From germline, CDR1 is MNHNY and CDR2 SVGAGI (reference sequence). The V gene end was trimmed by 0 bases and the J gene end by 1 base; junction bases not matched to a gene: 11. CDR3 length: 19 amino acids. CDR3 sequence (DNA): TGTGCCAGCAGTTACTCGTCCGGGGGGGCCTCTCAGGCCAAAAACATTCAGTACTTC. This gives the protein CASSYSSGGASQAKNIQYF.

V and J are TRBV12-3 or TRBV12-4 and TRBJ1-5, with D uncertain. The CDR3 runs to 15 residues. V was shortened by 3 bases and J by 2 bases, with 11 bases between the two germline ends. The CDR3 spells CASSLYIWGNQPQHF. In nucleotides, the CDR3 is TGTGCCAGCAGTTTGTACATTTGGGGCAATCAGCCCCAGCATTTT.

The CDR3: CASSPPEAGGHNEQFF. In nucleotides, the CDR3 is TGTGCCAGCAGTCCCCCGGAAGCGGGGGGCCACAATGAGCAGTTCTTC. The genes are TRBV6-6 and TRBJ2-1; 9 positions match TRBD2. CDR1 and CDR2 (germline): MNHNY, SVGAGI (reference sequence). CDR3 length: 16 amino acids. Trimming took 5 bases from V and 5 from J; bases not matched to a gene: 10.

There are many counts of this clonotype. The J gene is TRBJ2-5, the V gene TRBV5-1, with 7 bases fitting TRBD1. J was trimmed by 2 bases and V by 0 bases; bases with no gene match: 7. CDR1 is SGHRS and CDR2 is YFSETQ in the germline V gene. The CDR3 is 16 residues long. CDR3 nucleotides: TGCGCCAGCAGCTTGGGAGGGGGCATGGGTCAAGAGACCCAGTACTTC. This gives the protein CASSLGGGMGQETQYF.

This sequence joins TRBV12-3 or TRBV12-4 and TRBJ1-2; unclear D gene. V was cut by 2 bases and J by 1 base, with 8 bases left in between. This CDR3 is built from 14 residues. The CDR3 here is CASSLTPFNYGYTF. The CDR3 bases are TGTGCCAGCAGTTTAACACCCTTTAACTATGGCTACACCTTC.

This clonotype was counted only a few times. The CDR3 region is CAWTPGGAAQFF. Written as DNA, the CDR3 is TGTGCCTGGACCCCCGGGGGGGCGGCGCAGTTCTTC. V gene TRBV30 combines with J gene TRBJ2-1, with TRBD2 matching over 8 bases. The CDR3 has 12 amino acids. With V trimmed by 4 bases and J by 12 bases, 8 bases remained unmatched. Looked up from germline, CDR1 is GTSNPN and CDR2 is SVGIG (reference sequence).

V and J are TRBV7-8 and TRBJ2-2; 13 bases are shared with TRBD2. CDR1 is SGHVS and CDR2 is FQNEAQ in the germline V gene. The CDR3 is 19 residues long. The V gene end was trimmed by 5 bases and the J gene end by 4 bases; junction bases not matched to a gene: 13. The CDR3 sequence: CASSPRTSGGASSTGELFF. The CDR3, as DNA: TGTGCCAGCAGCCCGAGGACTAGCGGGGGCGCATCCAGCACCGGGGAGCTGTTTTTT. Filled out from reference TRBV7-8 and TRBJ2-2, the complete variable domain reads GAGVSQSPRYKVAKRGQDVALRCDPISGHVSLFWYQQALGQGPEFLTYFQNEAQLDKSGLPSDRFFAERPEGSVSTLKIQRTQQEDSAVYLCASSPRTSGGASSTGELFFGEGSRLTVL.

This clonotype was found many times. The chain has TRBV27 and TRBJ2-5; D is unclear. This CDR3 comprises 14 residues. Looked up from germline, CDR1 is MNHEY and CDR2 is SMNVEV (reference sequence). V lost 6 bases, J lost 2 bases, and 13 bases lay in between. CDR3 region: CASRGWGPQETQYF. In DNA, the CDR3 is TGTGCCAGCAGGGGGTGGGGTCCTCAAGAGACCCAGTACTTC.

This clonotype was detected ten times or more. The rearrangement links TRBV4-2 to TRBJ1-2; possible D gene TRBD1, 6 bases. The V gene's germline CDR1 is LGHNA and CDR2 YNFKEQ. V lost 1 base, J lost 1 base, and 16 bases lay in between. The CDR3 has 17 amino acids. The CDR3 bases are TGTGCCAGCAGCCAAGTTCCTGGAACGGACAGTAACTATGGCTACACCTTC. Translation: CASSQVPGTDSNYGYTF.

This clonotype was observed a handful of times. This chain uses TRBV7-9 with TRBJ2-7, with TRBD1 as a possible D gene (6 bases). The CDR3 sequence is 13 residues long. Per the germline V gene, CDR1 is SEHNR and CDR2 is FQNEAQ (reference sequence). Trimming removed 5 bases from V and 9 bases from J, with 17 bases in between. The CDR3 DNA is TGTGCCAGCAGCCTAACAGGGAGTTTGGGGCAGTACGTC. Protein product: CASSLTGSLGQYV.

This clonotype turned up a few times. This chain links TRBV5-1 with TRBJ2-2, with a weak D call TRBD2 (6 bases). V lost 4 bases to trimming and J lost 1 base, with 14 bases between them. The CDR3 runs to 16 residues. CDR1 and CDR2 (germline): SGHRS, YFSETQ. The CDR3 sequence: CASSLRLGENTGELFF. The CDR3, as DNA: TGCGCCAGCAGCCTGAGACTAGGGGAGAACACCGGGGAGCTGTTTTTT.

The chain has TRBV7-9 and TRBJ2-1; D possibly uses TRBD1 or TRBD2 (5 bases each). CDR3 length: 13 residues. The V and J ends lost 5 bases and 8 bases respectively, with 13 bases between them. Germline-derived CDR1 and CDR2 are SEHNR and FQNEAQ (reference sequence). CDR3 in amino acids: CASSPGTRHEQFF. CDR3 nucleotides: TGTGCCAGCAGCCCGGGGACCCGCCATGAGCAGTTCTTC.

This clonotype has only a few counts. J is TRBJ2-5 and V is TRBV27, with D perhaps matching TRBD1 or TRBD2 (5 bases each). V lost 4 bases, J lost 1 base, and 16 bases lay in between. The germline V gene encodes CDR1 MNHEY and CDR2 SMNVEV (reference sequence). The CDR3 contains 16 residues. The CDR3 sequence: CASSSKWDPRQETQYF. Written as DNA, the CDR3 is TGTGCCAGCAGTTCGAAATGGGACCCTCGCCAAGAGACCCAGTACTTC.

A single count supports this clonotype. The chain carries TRBV5-1 and TRBJ2-1; 8 bases match TRBD1. Germline V gene data show CDR1 as SGHRS and CDR2 as YFSETQ. The J segment lost 3 bases and the V segment lost 3 bases, leaving 5 bases of the junction unmatched. The CDR3 contains 15 residues. CDR3 bases: TGCGCCAGCAGCTGGAACAGGGGGGTCTACAATGAGCAGTTCTTC. Protein: CASSWNRGVYNEQFF.

The chain links TRBV7-2 to TRBJ2-2; 8 bases line up with TRBD1. The CDR3 runs 14 residues. Trimming removed 8 bases from V and 0 bases from J; junction bases left unmatched: 2. Germline CDR1 reads SGHTA; CDR2 reads FQGNSA. As DNA, the CDR3 is TGTGCCAGCGGGACAGGACCGAACACCGGGGAGCTGTTTTTT. Residues: CASGTGPNTGELFF.

The sample holds a few counts of this clonotype. The rearrangement uses TRBV6-5 and TRBJ1-2; D possibly corresponds to TRBD1 (6 bases). V lost 5 bases to trimming and J lost 8 bases, with 15 bases between them. This CDR3 is built from 13 residues. Germline V CDR1 and CDR2: MNHEY, SVGAGI. The DNA for the CDR3 is TGTGCCAGCAGTACGGCGGGGGGGCGCGGCTACACCTTC. Amino acid sequence: CASSTAGGRGYTF.

This clonotype was seen a handful of times. The chain joins TRBV27 to TRBJ2-7; the D gene could be TRBD1 or TRBD2 (5 bases each). V lost 5 bases and J lost 3, with 17 bases in between. The CDR3 is 15 amino acids. The germline V gene has CDR1 MNHEY and CDR2 SMNVEV (reference sequence). CDR3 DNA sequence: TGTGCCAGCAGTCTTTTGTCGGGGACGAGCTACGAGCAGTACTTC. It specifies CASSLLSGTSYEQYF.

This clonotype has a handful of counts. This chain links TRBV5-1 with TRBJ2-7, with D unresolved. The germline V gene has CDR1 SGHRS and CDR2 YFSETQ. The CDR3 length is 16 residues. Trimming cost V 0 bases and J 4 bases, with 17 bases left between them. CDR3 coding DNA: TGCGCCAGCAGCTTGGGGTGGAGAGTGGTCCCTTACGAGCAGTACTTC. It codes for CASSLGWRVVPYEQYF.

The rearrangement uses TRBV30 and TRBJ2-3; TRBD2 is a possible D gene (6 bases). CDR1 is GTSNPN and CDR2 is SVGIG in the germline V gene (reference sequence). V lost 1 base, J lost 6 bases, and 11 bases lay in between. The CDR3 runs 13 residues. Written as DNA, the CDR3 is TGTGCCTGGAGTGCCGGGGGTCGGGATACGCAGTATTTT. The encoded protein is CAWSAGGRDTQYF.

The V call is TRBV5-1, the J call TRBJ1-1; D not resolved. From germline, CDR1 is SGHRS and CDR2 YFSETQ. This CDR3 is built from 14 residues. Trimming cost V 1 base and J 4 bases, with 11 bases left between them. The CDR3 spells CASSLPGLGTEAFF. Here the CDR3 DNA reads TGCGCCAGCAGCTTGCCGGGCTTGGGCACTGAAGCTTTCTTT.

The chain combines TRBV3-2 with TRBJ1-1. TRBV3-2 is designated a pseudogene. The CDR3 length is 15 residues. CDR3 nucleotides: TGTGCCAGCAGCCCCAGAGTCCGGGGGGGCACTGAAGCTTTCTTT. This sequence encodes CASSPRVRGGTEAFF.

The CDR3 reads CASRAVTWGQGASNQPQHF. The CDR3 DNA sequence: TGTGCCAGCAGGGCAGTGACCTGGGGGCAGGGGGCGAGCAATCAGCCCCAGCATTTT. The rearrangement uses TRBV6-1 and TRBJ1-5; TRBD1 agrees at 8 bases. Germline V gives CDR1 MNHNS, CDR2 SASEGT. The ends lost 6 bases at V and 1 base at J; junction bases unmatched: 17. There are 19 residues in the CDR3.

This clonotype came up many times. The V call is TRBV7-3, the J call TRBJ2-3, with TRBD2 identical over 7 bases. The CDR3 has 16 residues. The germline V gene has CDR1 SGHTA and CDR2 FQGTGA. V was pared by 2 bases and J by 1 base, with 6 bases of the junction left unmatched. This CDR3 reads CASSLYPSGGTDTQYF. DNA for the CDR3: TGTGCCAGCAGCTTATACCCTAGCGGCGGCACAGATACGCAGTATTTT.

The chain links TRBV5-1 to TRBJ1-1; maybe TRBD1 (6 bases). Germline CDR1 is SGHRS and CDR2 is YFSETQ. V shed 1 base and J shed 5 bases, with 15 bases lying between them. CDR3 length: 15 residues. CDR3 in DNA: TGCGCCAGCAGCTTGAGCGCAGGGGATTGGACTGAAGCTTTCTTT. It encodes CASSLSAGDWTEAFF. The whole variable domain, remainder taken from reference TRBV5-1 and TRBJ1-1, is KAGVTQTPRYLIKTRGQQVTLSCSPISGHRSVSWYQQTPGQGLQFLFEYFSETQRNKGNFPGRFSGRQFSNSRSEMNVSTLELGDSALYLCASSLSAGDWTEAFFGQGTRLTVV.